This is a list of T cell receptor beta chains from one sample in a study. TCRdb reprocessed the 5' RACE reads with MiXCR, giving one entry per CDR3 protein. This sample has about 40,000 distinct CDR3 sequences, with 18% found just once. The sample taken for sequencing was naive CD4+ T cells sorted from a lymph node. These receptors all come from a female donor with breast cancer. CDR3s include the opening cysteine and the closing phenylalanine or tryptophan. A D gene is named only where the DNA matches it firmly. A clone size is listed for some rows: how often the clone was seen (once, few, many), or a class if it is expanded.

CDR3 protein	CDR3 DNA	V gene	clone size	J gene	D gene
CASQGHPNQPQHF	TGTGCCAGTCAGGGACATCCGAATCAGCCCCAGCATTTT	TRBV12-3/TRBV12-4	NA	TRBJ1-5	NA
CASSLGPTGGTYEQYF	TGCGCCAGCAGCTTGGGTCCGACAGGGGGAACCTACGAGCAGTACTTC	TRBV5-1	many	TRBJ2-7	TRBD1
CASSQATGPQETQYF	TGTGCCAGCAGCCAAGCTACAGGGCCCCAGGAGACCCAGTACTTC	TRBV3-1	NA	TRBJ2-5	NA
CASSFGETQYF	TGTGCCAGCAGCTTCGGGGAGACCCAGTACTTC	TRBV7-2	NA	TRBJ2-5	NA
CASSADRATDTQYF	TGTGCCAGCAGCGCGGACAGGGCAACAGATACGCAGTATTTT	TRBV7-9	few	TRBJ2-3	TRBD1
CASSLVHGPQETQYF	TGTGCCAGCAGCCTCGTCCACGGGCCTCAAGAGACCCAGTACTTC	TRBV7-2	NA	TRBJ2-5	NA
CASSPDRVSTDTQYF	TGTGCCAGCAGCCCAGACAGGGTCAGCACAGATACGCAGTATTTT	TRBV3-1	few	TRBJ2-3	TRBD1
CASSYSKREGRGEQFF	TGTGCCAGCAGTTACTCGAAGCGGGAGGGCCGAGGGGAGCAGTTCTTC	TRBV6-6	many	TRBJ2-1	TRBD2
CSASPTRGQFYEQFF	TGCAGTGCTAGCCCAACCAGGGGACAGTTCTATGAGCAGTTCTTC	TRBV20-1	few	TRBJ2-1	TRBD1
CASSPRDSRFEQFF	TGTGCCAGCAGCCCTCGGGACTCTCGTTTTGAGCAGTTCTTC	TRBV9	many	TRBJ2-1	NA
CASSQDRGSDEQFF	TGCGCCAGCAGCCAAGATCGAGGGAGCGATGAGCAGTTCTTC	TRBV4-3	NA	TRBJ2-1	NA
CASSYSTVTMNTEACF	TGTGCCAGCAGTTACTCGACGGTAACTATGAACACTGAAGCTTGCTTT	TRBV6-5	few	TRBJ1-1	NA
CASSPTGQGYEQYF	TGTGCCAGCAGCCCTACCGGACAGGGCTACGAGCAGTACTTC	TRBV7-2	few	TRBJ2-7	TRBD1
CASSSYTNTEAFF	TGTGCCAGCAGCTCGTATACGAACACTGAAGCTTTCTTT	TRBV7-2	many	TRBJ1-1	NA
CASSLGAGQGAMETQYF	TGTGCCAGCAGCTTAGGTGCGGGACAGGGGGCGATGGAGACCCAGTACTTC	TRBV11-2	few	TRBJ2-5	TRBD1
CSARAPNDWVGDEQFF	TGCAGTGCTAGAGCCCCAAACGATTGGGTGGGGGATGAGCAGTTCTTC	TRBV20-1	few	TRBJ2-1	NA
CASTPLTALGGELFF	TGTGCCAGCACCCCCCTGACCGCTCTAGGCGGGGAGCTGTTTTTT	TRBV7-9	many	TRBJ2-2	NA
CACRDSLNEKLFF	TGTGCCTGCCGGGACAGCCTTAATGAAAAACTGTTTTTT	TRBV28	NA	TRBJ1-4	TRBD1
CASSLAGSNSPLHF	TGTGCCAGCAGTCTAGCAGGCAGCAATTCACCCCTCCACTTT	TRBV6-5	many	TRBJ1-6	NA
CATSDFGGSQRETQYF	TGTGCCACCAGTGATTTCGGCGGGAGTCAGCGAGAGACCCAGTACTTC	TRBV24-1	NA	TRBJ2-5	TRBD2
CASSLDFDTGELFF	TGTGCCAGCAGCTTAGACTTCGACACCGGGGAGCTGTTTTTT	TRBV7-2	many	TRBJ2-2	NA
CSASVGYGDQPQHF	TGCAGTGCTAGCGTGGGTTATGGGGATCAGCCCCAGCATTTT	TRBV20-1	NA	TRBJ1-5	NA